These 22 T cell receptor beta chains originate from one sample sequenced in a study of shared clonotypes between healthy human individuals. Using immunoSEQ multiplex PCR, the repertoire was profiled, and TCRdb retains in-frame clones only, with some absent. Counted here are about 2.4 million clones, around 90% occurring once; the ten biggest clones make up under 0.15%. The sample taken for sequencing was naive CD4+ T cells sorted from blood. Subset described: CD45RA+ positively selected. Receptors were obtained from a man aged 18 to 29 in good health.

The gene calls are TRBV7-9 and TRBJ1-4, with D hard to call. V was clipped by 5 bases and J by 12 bases, with 19 bases between them. The germline V gene has CDR1 SEHNR and CDR2 FQNEAQ (reference sequence). This CDR3 is built from 14 residues. Here the CDR3 reads CASSVSGSRIQLFF. CDR3 coding DNA: TGTGCCAGCAGCGTTAGCGGGAGTAGAATACAACTGTTTTTT.

The chain couples TRBV30 to TRBJ1-1; 8 bases are a match to TRBD1. Trimming took 3 bases from V and 7 from J; bases not matched to a gene: 4. CDR1 is GTSNPN, CDR2 SVGIG, per germline (reference sequence). This CDR3 contains 12 residues. The CDR3 DNA reads TGTGCCTGGAGGGGACAGGCACGTGAAGCTTTCTTT. Protein product: CAWRGQAREAFF.

Comments on this clone: This same CDR3 is encoded by further DNA sequences in the sample. The rearrangement links TRBV5-1 to TRBJ1-4; unclear D gene. V lost 4 bases, J lost 4 bases, and 8 bases lay in between. Germline-derived CDR1 and CDR2 are SGHRS and YFSETQ. The CDR3 contains 13 residues. The CDR3 region is CASSRGLNEKLFF. The CDR3 bases are TGCGCCAGCAGCAGAGGGCTTAATGAAAAACTGTTTTTT.

V usage is TRBV21-1 and J usage is TRBJ2-5; the listed D gene, TRBD2, was not tested against the DNA. TRBV21-1 is shown as a pseudogene. The length of the CDR3 is 13 residues. CDR3 in amino acids: CARCPSGQETQYF. CDR3 DNA sequence: TGTGCCCGATGTCCTAGCGGGCAAGAGACCCAGTACTTC.

This chain uses TRBV18 with TRBJ2-2, with 8 bases matching TRBD2. V lost 0 bases, J lost 3 bases, and 6 bases stayed unmatched. From germline, CDR1 is KGHSH and CDR2 LQKENI. This CDR3 region has 17 residues. CDR3 sequence reads: CASSPPVGLVDTGELFF. For the CDR3, the DNA is TGTGCCAGCTCACCACCGGTGGGACTAGTCGACACCGGGGAGCTGTTTTTT. The variable domain in full, completed from reference TRBV18 and TRBJ2-2, reads NAGVMQNPRHLVRRRGQEARLRCSPMKGHSHVYWYRQLPEEGLKFMVYLQKENIIDESGMPKERFSAEFPKEGPSILRIQQVVRGDSAAYFCASSPPVGLVDTGELFFGEGSRLTVL.

Details on this clone: At one end the junction does not follow the germline gene, possibly because of a read error. This chain links TRBV5-1 with TRBJ2-2; TRBD1 or TRBD2 may be the D gene (6 bases each). Looked up from germline, CDR1 is SGHRS and CDR2 is YFSETQ. CDR3 length: 15 amino acids. In DNA form, the CDR3 reads TGCGCCAGCAGCCCTGGACTACCGAGAGGAGGGGGGCTGTTTTTT. It codes for CASSPGLPRGGGLFF.

CDR3: CASTSVAGATNEKLFF. CDR3 sequence (DNA): TGTGCCAGTACCTCGGTAGCGGGAGCAACTAATGAAAAACTGTTTTTT. This chain links TRBV19 with TRBJ1-4; D call uncertain. From germline, CDR1 is LNHDA and CDR2 SQIVND (reference sequence). This CDR3 has 16 residues. Trimming took 7 bases from V and 0 from J, leaving 15 bases between them.

The CDR3 bases are TGTGCCAGCAGCGCCACGAGTGGTTGGAACACTGAAGCTTTCTTT. Amino acid sequence: CASSATSGWNTEAFF. V usage is TRBV25-1 and J usage is TRBJ1-1; no definite D call. V lost 6 bases to trimming and J lost 1 base, with 15 bases between them. From germline, CDR1 is MGHDK and CDR2 SYGVNS. The CDR3 is 15 residues long.

This clone was observed once. This chain links TRBV7-2 with TRBJ1-2; D not resolved. CDR3 length: 12 residues. Germline V gene lookup returns CDR1 SGHTA and CDR2 FQGNSA. Trimming pared 7 bases from V and 5 bases from J, leaving 11 bases between. Written as DNA, the CDR3 is TGTGCCAGCACCAAGAGCCAGTATGGCTACACCTTC. Translated: CASTKSQYGYTF.

The chain couples TRBV28 to TRBJ1-3, with 7 positions matching TRBD1. The V and J ends lost 9 bases and 2 bases, in that order; junction bases with no gene match: 7. The CDR3 totals 14 residues. The germline gives CDR1 MDHEN, CDR2 SYDVKM. The CDR3 reads CASLPTGPGNTIYF. CDR3 nucleotide sequence: TGTGCCAGTCTCCCGACAGGGCCTGGAAACACCATATATTTT.

The chain carries TRBV5-5 and TRBJ1-5, with TRBD1 identical over 9 bases. Germline V gene data show CDR1 as SGHKS and CDR2 as YYEKEE (reference sequence). CDR3 length equals 14 residues. Trimming cost V 3 bases and J 7 bases; bases outside gene matches: 5. CDR3 region: CASSYRTGDQPQHF. DNA for the CDR3: TGTGCCAGCAGCTACCGGACAGGGGACCAGCCCCAGCATTTT.

This clone appeared a single time. The chain recombines TRBV11-2 with TRBJ2-5; 16 nucleotides match TRBD2. In germline, CDR1 is SGHAT, CDR2 FQNNGV. The CDR3 totals 16 residues. With V trimmed by 5 bases and J by 5 bases, 5 bases remained unmatched. CDR3: CASSGTSGGAWETQYF. CDR3 coding DNA: TGTGCCAGCAGCGGGACTAGCGGGGGGGCCTGGGAGACCCAGTACTTC. Full variable domain (outside the CDR3, taken from reference TRBV11-2 and TRBJ2-5): EAGVAQSPRYKIIEKRQSVAFWCNPISGHATLYWYQQILGQGPKLLIQFQNNGVVDDSQLPKDRFSAERLKGVDSTLKIQPAKLEDSAVYLCASSGTSGGAWETQYFGPGTRLLVL.

The chain couples TRBV28 to TRBJ1-6; D may be TRBD1 (6 bases). Germline CDR1 MDHEN, CDR2 SYDVKM. Between the trimmed V and J ends, which lost 5 bases and 15 bases, there was a span of 20 bases. The CDR3 loop spans 14 amino acids. The CDR3 spells CASSPGVKVGSLHF. Here the CDR3 DNA reads TGTGCCAGCAGTCCAGGGGTTAAGGTTGGGAGCCTCCACTTT.

This chain uses TRBV5-5 with TRBJ2-2; the D gene is possibly TRBD2 (5 bases). CDR3 length equals 17 residues. CDR1 and CDR2 from the germline V gene are SGHKS and YYEKEE (reference sequence). Trimming shortened V by 4 bases and J by 0 bases, and 16 bases separated the two germline ends. The CDR3 nucleotides read TGTGCCAGCAGCCTACTCGAGAGGGCCCCGAACACCGGGGAGCTGTTTTTT. Protein sequence: CASSLLERAPNTGELFF.

This chain joins TRBV10-3 and TRBJ1-2; D may be TRBD1 (6 bases). Germline-derived CDR1 and CDR2 are ENHRY and SYGVKD. The CDR3 spans 16 residues. Deletions cut 0 bases from V and 4 bases from J, with 15 bases between. The CDR3: CAISESSSTGAYGYTF. In DNA, the CDR3 is TGTGCCATCAGTGAGTCTTCCTCGACAGGCGCCTATGGCTACACCTTC.

CDR3: CASSKLAGDYNEQFF. The CDR3 region has the DNA TGTGCCAGCAGCAAACTAGCGGGGGACTACAATGAGCAGTTCTTC. The chain is built from TRBV9 and TRBJ2-1, with 11 bases identical to TRBD2. The CDR3 is 15 residues long. After removal of 4 bases from V and 3 bases from J, the junction contained 3 bases not matched to a gene. Germline CDR1 is SGDLS and CDR2 is YYNGEE.

The rearrangement links TRBV12-5 to TRBJ1-1; tentative D call: TRBD1 (6 bases). Trimming stripped 7 bases from V and 0 bases from J, with 12 bases between. This CDR3 comprises 14 residues. The germline V gene has CDR1 LGHNT and CDR2 FRNRAP. CDR3 sequence (DNA): TGTGCTAGTGTCCGGGGGGGGCTGAACACTGAAGCTTTCTTT. It encodes CASVRGGLNTEAFF.

The V gene is TRBV6-5, the J gene TRBJ1-3; D is possibly TRBD1 (6 bases). The CDR3 is 12 amino acids. Between the trimmed V and J ends, which lost 5 bases and 8 bases, there was a span of 10 bases. In germline, CDR1 is MNHEY, CDR2 SVGAGI. The CDR3 loop reads CASSPNRDTIYF. The CDR3 bases are TGTGCCAGCAGTCCTAACAGGGACACCATATATTTT.

The genes are TRBV5-1 and TRBJ1-1, with D perhaps TRBD1 (5 bases). Trimming cost V 2 bases and J 0 bases, with 11 bases left between them. This CDR3 contains 15 residues. Germline-derived CDR1 and CDR2 are SGHRS and YFSETQ. The CDR3 sequence: CASSFGHRMNTEAFF. CDR3 in DNA: TGCGCCAGCAGCTTCGGACACCGTATGAACACTGAAGCTTTCTTT. The whole variable domain, remainder taken from reference TRBV5-1 and TRBJ1-1, is KAGVTQTPRYLIKTRGQQVTLSCSPISGHRSVSWYQQTPGQGLQFLFEYFSETQRNKGNFPGRFSGRQFSNSRSEMNVSTLELGDSALYLCASSFGHRMNTEAFFGQGTRLTVV.

Here the CDR3 reads CASSLRGTSAYNEQFF. The CDR3 bases are TGTGCCAGCAGCCTTCGGGGGACTAGCGCTTACAATGAGCAGTTCTTC. The chain is built from TRBV27 and TRBJ2-1; 10 bases agree with TRBD2. Germline V gives CDR1 MNHEY, CDR2 SMNVEV (reference sequence). V gave up 6 bases and J gave up 4 bases; unmatched junction bases: 9. The CDR3 loop spans 16 amino acids.

This clone was seen more than once but under ten times. The V call is TRBV5-6, the J call TRBJ2-3, with TRBD2 as a possible D gene (5 bases). This CDR3 is built from 14 residues. CDR1 is SGHDT and CDR2 is YYEEEE in the germline V gene. Between the trimmed V and J ends, which lost 3 bases and 2 bases, there was a span of 10 bases. The DNA for the CDR3 is TGTGCCAGCAGCTCCCGGGAATACACAGATACGCAGTATTTT. Its protein is CASSSREYTDTQYF.

A few counts support this clone. This sample also contains other DNA sequences that code for the same CDR3. For the CDR3, the DNA is TGTGCCAGCTCACCCCTTATGAACACTGAAGCTTTCTTT. Its protein product is CASSPLMNTEAFF. The chain joins TRBV18 to TRBJ1-1; no clear D. Per germline, CDR1 KGHSH and CDR2 LQKENI. The CDR3 loop spans 13 amino acids. V was cut by 3 bases and J by 0 bases, with 5 bases left in between.